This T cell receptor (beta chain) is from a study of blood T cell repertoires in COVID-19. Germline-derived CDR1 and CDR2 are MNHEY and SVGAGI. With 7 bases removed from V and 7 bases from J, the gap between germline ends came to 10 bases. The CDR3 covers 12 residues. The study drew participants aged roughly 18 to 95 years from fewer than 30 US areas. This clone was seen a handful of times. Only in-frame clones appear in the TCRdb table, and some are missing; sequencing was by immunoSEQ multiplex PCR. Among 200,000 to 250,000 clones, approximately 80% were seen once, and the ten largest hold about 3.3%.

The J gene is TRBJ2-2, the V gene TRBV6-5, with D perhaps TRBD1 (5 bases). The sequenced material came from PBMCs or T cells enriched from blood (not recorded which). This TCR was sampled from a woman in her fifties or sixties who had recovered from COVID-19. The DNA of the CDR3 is TGTGCCAGCATTCTAAGGGGCGGGGAGCTGTTTTTT. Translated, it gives CASILRGGELFF.